The 5 T cell receptor beta chains below come from one sample, sequenced in a study of blood T cell repertoires in COVID-19. Profiling relied on immunoSEQ multiplex PCR, and the TCRdb table lists in-frame clones only, not all of them. The profile shows 84,000 or so clones, roughly 80% of them singletons. Sequencing was carried out using peripheral blood. The receptors come from a human donor in a cohort sampled during active COVID-19.

The chain is built from TRBV5-1 and TRBJ2-3; 10 bases line up with TRBD2. The CDR3 totals 17 residues. Germline V gene data show CDR1 as SGHRS and CDR2 as YFSETQ. Trimming removed 1 base from V and 6 bases from J; junction bases left unmatched: 11. The CDR3 coding sequence is TGCGCCAGCAGCTTGCGGGGAGCGGGGGGGGCAATGGATACGCAGTATTTT. Translation gives CASSLRGAGGAMDTQYF.

This chain connects TRBV30 to TRBJ1-3; D remains ambiguous. Trimming shortened V by 1 base and J by 0 bases, and 4 bases separated the two germline ends. CDR3 length equals 13 residues. The germline V gene has CDR1 GTSNPN and CDR2 SVGIG (reference sequence). The CDR3 DNA reads as TGTGCCTGGAGTGGAGACTCTGGAAACACCATATATTTT. It is translated as CAWSGDSGNTIYF.

The V gene is TRBV18, the J gene TRBJ2-7; no clear D gene. The CDR3 length is 12 residues. V lost 11 bases and J 2 bases, leaving 13 bases between the germline ends. Germline V gene sequence: CDR1 KGHSH, CDR2 LQKENI. In DNA form, the CDR3 reads TGTGCCCTACCCGCCACCCCCTACGAGCAGTACTTC. Its protein is CALPATPYEQYF.

The chain joins TRBV19 to TRBJ1-1, with 8 bases that match TRBD1. Germline loops: CDR1 LNHDA, CDR2 SQIVND (reference sequence). The V segment lost 4 bases and the J segment 5 bases; nucleotides outside the gene matches: 12. This CDR3 is built from 16 residues. The CDR3 DNA reads TGTGCCAGTAGTACGATTGGACAGGGAGTTTGGACTGAAGCTTTCTTT. This encodes CASSTIGQGVWTEAFF.

This clone was observed a handful of times. The chain uses TRBV7-9 and TRBJ2-7; 7 bases line up with TRBD1. This CDR3 comprises 13 residues. Germline loops: CDR1 SEHNR, CDR2 FQNEAQ (reference sequence). With V trimmed by 5 bases and J by 0 bases, 1 base remained unmatched. CDR3 bases: TGTGCCAGCAGCCGGGACAGCTCCTACGAGCAGTACTTC. This codes for CASSRDSSYEQYF.